This record concerns one T cell receptor (beta chain) sequence. The antigen remains undetermined. This sample was taken from a study of blood T cells in healthy people across ages. Findings of the study overall: A roughly linear age-dependent decrease characterized TCR beta diversity per million T cells.

For the second PCR, which ran for about 7 to 11 cycles, a sample-barcoded 5' primer and a J-beta primer mix were used. All samples yielded 2.5 million or more CDR3-containing paired-end reads. TCRdb used MiXCR to reprocess the 5' RACE reads, holding one entry per CDR3 protein. The table has some 700,000 distinct CDR3 sequences, more than 40% seen once; the top ten hold 20% to 25%. From germline, CDR1 is SEHNR and CDR2 FQNEAQ (reference sequence). This CDR3 spans 14 amino acids. Sequencing was carried out using blood. The receptor was derived from a woman aged 60-70 years in good health. The J gene is TRBJ2-5, the V gene TRBV7-9, with a weak D call TRBD2 (7 bases). The end of the DNA fits TRBJ2-7 better, so the J call may be wrong. The CDR3 sequence is CASSAGGGGSEQYF. Written as DNA, the CDR3 is TGTGCCAGCAGCGCTGGGGGCGGGGGTAGCGAGCAGTACTTC.